Listed below are T cell receptor beta chains from one sample, sequenced in a study of cytomegalovirus exposure and HLA in healthy donors. Sequenced by immunoSEQ multiplex PCR; TCRdb stores in-frame clones only, minus some. This table holds 150,000 to 200,000 clones, around 84% found once. Sample: PBMCs. The receptors here all came from a woman between 18 and 29 years old in good health and CMV-seronegative. Each CDR3 is given with its conserved first and last residue. D genes are given only for firm matches. Size tells how often a clone was seen (once, few, many) or the class of an expanded clone, and some rows leave it out.

CDR3nt: TGTGCCAGCAGCTTGTTTGAGACAGGGGGCTTAAAGGAGCAGTTCTTC
CDR3aa: CASSLFETGGLKEQFF
v_gene: TRBV5-6
abundance: .
j_gene: TRBJ2-1
d_gene: TRBD1

CDR3nt: TGTGCCAGCAGTGAAACTTACTATACTGAAGCTTTCTTT
CDR3aa: CASSETYYTEAFF
v_gene: TRBV6-4
abundance: .
j_gene: TRBJ1-1
d_gene: .

CDR3nt: TGTGCCAGCAGTGACACTTACTCTGGGGCCAACGTCCTGACTTTC
CDR3aa: CASSDTYSGANVLTF
v_gene: TRBV25-1
abundance: .
j_gene: TRBJ2-6
d_gene: .

CDR3nt: TGCGCCAGCAGTGAGTCGCGGGGGAATCAGCCCCAGCATTTT
CDR3aa: CASSESRGNQPQHF
v_gene: TRBV10-1
abundance: .
j_gene: TRBJ1-5
d_gene: .

CDR3nt: TGTGCCAGCAGGCTAGCGGGACCCACCGGGGAGCTGTTTTTT
CDR3aa: CASRLAGPTGELFF
v_gene: TRBV27
abundance: .
j_gene: TRBJ2-2
d_gene: TRBD2

CDR3nt: TGTGCCAGCAGTTACTCGAGGGCTAGCGATCCCCAGTTCTTC
CDR3aa: CASSYSRASDPQFF
v_gene: TRBV6-5
abundance: .
j_gene: TRBJ2-1
d_gene: .

CDR3nt: TGTGCCAGCAGTCCCTCGGGGGGGCTAGCGGAGCCCAATGAGCAGTTCTTC
CDR3aa: CASSPSGGLAEPNEQFF
v_gene: TRBV27
abundance: .
j_gene: TRBJ2-1
d_gene: TRBD2

CDR3nt: TGTGCCAGCCGGGGGAGTAATTCACCCCTCCACTTT
CDR3aa: CASRGSNSPLHF
v_gene: TRBV25-1
abundance: .
j_gene: TRBJ1-6
d_gene: .

CDR3nt: TGTGCCAGCTCACCAGGGGACAGGGGGCAAGGAAAACTGTTTTTT
CDR3aa: CASSPGDRGQGKLFF
v_gene: TRBV18
abundance: .
j_gene: TRBJ1-4
d_gene: TRBD1

CDR3nt: TGTGCCAGCAGCTTGGGGCCTCAAGAGACCCAGTACTTC
CDR3aa: CASSLGPQETQYF
v_gene: TRBV5-4
abundance: .
j_gene: TRBJ2-5
d_gene: .

CDR3nt: TGTGCCAGCAGTTCACAGGGGATTGTACAGCCCCAGCATTTT
CDR3aa: CASSSQGIVQPQHF
v_gene: TRBV28
abundance: .
j_gene: TRBJ1-5
d_gene: TRBD1

CDR3nt: TGTGCCAGCAGCTCCCGGACTCATCGGGGGTCGACCGGGGAGCTGTTTTTT
CDR3aa: CASSSRTHRGSTGELFF
v_gene: TRBV9
abundance: .
j_gene: TRBJ2-2
d_gene: .

CDR3nt: TGTGCCAGCAGCGTAGACGGCGGGACAGGGGTGTACGAGCAGTACTTC
CDR3aa: CASSVDGGTGVYEQYF
v_gene: TRBV9
abundance: .
j_gene: TRBJ2-7
d_gene: TRBD1

CDR3nt: TGTGCCAGCAGATCAGGGGGCGTTTTTCGCTACACCTTC
CDR3aa: CASRSGGVFRYTF
v_gene: TRBV28
abundance: .
j_gene: TRBJ1-2
d_gene: TRBD1

CDR3nt: TGTGCCAGCAGCTCCCAAAACCCTCAGGGAAACGCTGAAGCTTCCTTT
CDR3aa: CASSSQNPQGNAEASF
v_gene: TRBV13
abundance: .
j_gene: TRBJ1-1
d_gene: .

CDR3nt: TGTGCCAGCAGCATCCAGGGTGGAGCAGATACGCAGTATTTT
CDR3aa: CASSIQGGADTQYF
v_gene: TRBV7-9
abundance: .
j_gene: TRBJ2-3
d_gene: .

CDR3nt: TGTGCCAGCAGTCCCCGCGGGAAGACTAACTATGGCTACACCTTC
CDR3aa: CASSPRGKTNYGYTF
v_gene: TRBV28
abundance: .
j_gene: TRBJ1-2
d_gene: .

CDR3nt: TGTGCCAGCAGTAGGACAGGGGGCGACTATGGCTACACCTTC
CDR3aa: CASSRTGGDYGYTF
v_gene: TRBV27
abundance: .
j_gene: TRBJ1-2
d_gene: TRBD1

CDR3nt: TGCGCCAGCAGCCAATTGCGGGACACAGATACGCAGTATTTT
CDR3aa: CASSQLRDTDTQYF
v_gene: TRBV4-1
abundance: .
j_gene: TRBJ2-3
d_gene: .

CDR3nt: TGTGCCAGTAGCAGGACAGGGCTCACCGGGGAGCTGTTTTTT
CDR3aa: CASSRTGLTGELFF
v_gene: TRBV19
abundance: .
j_gene: TRBJ2-2
d_gene: TRBD1

CDR3nt: TGTGCCAGCAGCCTTCCCCGGGGACAGGGGGAAACAAACTCCGGGGAGCTGTTTTTT
CDR3aa: CASSLPRGQGETNSGELFF
v_gene: TRBV11-3
abundance: once
j_gene: TRBJ2-2
d_gene: TRBD1

CDR3nt: TGTGCCAGCAGCAAAGAAGTAAAGGGGGCTGCCTACGAGCAGTACTTC
CDR3aa: CASSKEVKGAAYEQYF
v_gene: TRBV21-1
abundance: .
j_gene: TRBJ2-7
d_gene: .

CDR3nt: TGCAGCGTCGCACAGGGGGCTACTGAAGCTTTCTTT
CDR3aa: CSVAQGATEAFF
v_gene: TRBV29-1
abundance: once
j_gene: TRBJ1-1
d_gene: TRBD1

CDR3nt: TGTGCCAGCAGCTGGAGCGGGATGGGAGAAGCTTTCTTT
CDR3aa: CASSWSGMGEAFF
v_gene: TRBV5-6
abundance: .
j_gene: TRBJ1-1
d_gene: .

CDR3nt: TGTGCCAGCGGGGGACAGGGCCTAGAGCAGTTCTTC
CDR3aa: CASGGQGLEQFF
v_gene: TRBV2
abundance: .
j_gene: TRBJ2-1
d_gene: TRBD1

CDR3nt: TGTGCCAGCAGCGTAGGTACTAGCGGCTACAATGAGCAGTTCTTC
CDR3aa: CASSVGTSGYNEQFF
v_gene: TRBV9
abundance: .
j_gene: TRBJ2-1
d_gene: TRBD2

CDR3nt: TGTGCCATCAGTGGGGGACTAGCGGGGGGGCCGGATACGCAGTATTTT
CDR3aa: CAISGGLAGGPDTQYF
v_gene: TRBV10-3
abundance: .
j_gene: TRBJ2-3
d_gene: TRBD2

CDR3nt: TGTGCCAGCAGTGATTACCCTAGTAAGGTCGGGGAGCTGTTTTTT
CDR3aa: CASSDYPSKVGELFF
v_gene: TRBV2
abundance: .
j_gene: TRBJ2-2
d_gene: .

CDR3nt: TGTGCCAGCAGTCCGGGGACAGGGGGCTCTTGGCAGCCCCAGCATTTT
CDR3aa: CASSPGTGGSWQPQHF
v_gene: TRBV28
abundance: .
j_gene: TRBJ1-5
d_gene: TRBD1

CDR3nt: TGTGCCAGTAGTATAGAGCGGGGTACCAATGAAAAACTGTTTTTT
CDR3aa: CASSIERGTNEKLFF
v_gene: TRBV19
abundance: once
j_gene: TRBJ1-4
d_gene: .

CDR3nt: TGTGCTAGTGGTTTGGGCGGACTAGCGGGAGGGCTCGCCGGGGAGCTGTTTTTT
CDR3aa: CASGLGGLAGGLAGELFF
v_gene: TRBV12-5
abundance: .
j_gene: TRBJ2-2
d_gene: TRBD2

CDR3nt: TGTGCCAGCAGCGTACGGGGGATGGAAAAACTGTTTTTT
CDR3aa: CASSVRGMEKLFF
v_gene: TRBV7-6
abundance: .
j_gene: TRBJ1-4
d_gene: .

CDR3nt: TGTGCCATCAGAGAAACAGGGAGGGAAGGAGCTTTCTTT
CDR3aa: CAIRETGREGAFF
v_gene: TRBV10-3
abundance: .
j_gene: TRBJ1-1
d_gene: .

CDR3nt: TGTGCCATCAGTTCCTCGTCGACTAGCGGGACCTCCTACAATGAGCAGTTCTTC
CDR3aa: CAISSSSTSGTSYNEQFF
v_gene: TRBV10-3
abundance: .
j_gene: TRBJ2-1
d_gene: TRBD2

CDR3nt: TGTGCCAGCAGGCCCATACAGGGTAGCTCCCCTCATCGAGGCTACACCTTC
CDR3aa: CASRPIQGSSPHRGYTF
v_gene: TRBV7-9
abundance: .
j_gene: TRBJ1-2
d_gene: .

CDR3nt: TGTGCCTGGAGTGTATTTCGTGGCAGGGGTCCCCTGGATTCACCCCTCCACTTT
CDR3aa: CAWSVFRGRGPLDSPLHF
v_gene: TRBV30
abundance: .
j_gene: TRBJ1-6
d_gene: .

CDR3nt: TGTGCCAGCAGCTTCCTCCGGGAGACTGAGCAGTTCTTC
CDR3aa: CASSFLRETEQFF
v_gene: TRBV7-8
abundance: .
j_gene: TRBJ2-1
d_gene: .

CDR3nt: TGTGCCAGTAGTCGACGACTAGCGGGAGCCTACGAGCAGTACTTC
CDR3aa: CASSRRLAGAYEQYF
v_gene: TRBV19
abundance: .
j_gene: TRBJ2-7
d_gene: TRBD2

CDR3nt: TGTGCCAGCAGCTTACGAAACAGGGGTGGTGCCGGGGAGCTGTTTTTT
CDR3aa: CASSLRNRGGAGELFF
v_gene: TRBV13
abundance: .
j_gene: TRBJ2-2
d_gene: TRBD1

CDR3nt: TGTGCTAGCAGCAAAGACACCAACACTGAAGCTTTCTTT
CDR3aa: CASSKDTNTEAFF
v_gene: TRBV7-7
abundance: .
j_gene: TRBJ1-1
d_gene: .

CDR3nt: TGTGCCAGCAGCTCCGGCCGGGAGAACACTGAAGCTTTCTTT
CDR3aa: CASSSGRENTEAFF
v_gene: TRBV13
abundance: .
j_gene: TRBJ1-1
d_gene: .

CDR3nt: TGTGCCAGCAGTGAAGCTAAAGCGGGTCAGCCCCAGCCTTTT
CDR3aa: CASSEAKAGQPQPF
v_gene: TRBV2
abundance: once
j_gene: TRBJ1-5
d_gene: .

CDR3nt: TGCGCCAGCAGCCAAGAAAGGACTAGCGGGACTGATTTGCAGTTCTTC
CDR3aa: CASSQERTSGTDLQFF
v_gene: TRBV4-3
abundance: .
j_gene: TRBJ2-1
d_gene: TRBD2

CDR3nt: TGCAGCGTCTCGAGGGATGGAAATCAGCCCCAGCATTTT
CDR3aa: CSVSRDGNQPQHF
v_gene: TRBV29-1
abundance: .
j_gene: TRBJ1-5
d_gene: .

CDR3nt: TGTGCCAGCAGCCCCAGGTCCGACCCCTCCGACTATGGCTACACCTTC
CDR3aa: CASSPRSDPSDYGYTF
v_gene: TRBV7-9
abundance: .
j_gene: TRBJ1-2
d_gene: .

CDR3nt: TGTGCCAGCAGGATCGGACAGCCTGAGACTGAAGCTTTCTTT
CDR3aa: CASRIGQPETEAFF
v_gene: TRBV7-2
abundance: .
j_gene: TRBJ1-1
d_gene: .

CDR3nt: TGTGCCTGGAGTGGTCAACAGCCCTACGAGCAGTACTTC
CDR3aa: CAWSGQQPYEQYF
v_gene: TRBV30
abundance: .
j_gene: TRBJ2-7
d_gene: .

CDR3nt: TGTGCCAGCAGACAGGGGGCTAACTCCGGGGCCAACGTCCTGACTTTC
CDR3aa: CASRQGANSGANVLTF
v_gene: TRBV7-8
abundance: once
j_gene: TRBJ2-6
d_gene: TRBD1

CDR3nt: TGTGCCAGTAGGGGACAGGGAACAGAGACCCAGTACTTC
CDR3aa: CASRGQGTETQYF
v_gene: TRBV19
abundance: .
j_gene: TRBJ2-5
d_gene: TRBD1

CDR3nt: TGTGCCAGCAGTCAAGAGAGGAAGTATAGCAATCAGCCCCAGCATTTT
CDR3aa: CASSQERKYSNQPQHF
v_gene: TRBV2
abundance: .
j_gene: TRBJ1-5
d_gene: .

CDR3nt: TGTGCCAGCAGCCCCGGACAGATTTCCCACGAGCAGTACTTC
CDR3aa: CASSPGQISHEQYF
v_gene: TRBV7-2
abundance: once
j_gene: TRBJ2-7
d_gene: .

CDR3nt: TGTGCCAGCAGTGCTTACCAGGGGACCCACACTGAAGCTTTCTTT
CDR3aa: CASSAYQGTHTEAFF
v_gene: TRBV25-1
abundance: .
j_gene: TRBJ1-1
d_gene: .

CDR3nt: TGCGCCAGCAGCCCCCGCCCCGTGCAGGCCCTCTCTGGAAACACCATATATTTT
CDR3aa: CASSPRPVQALSGNTIYF
v_gene: TRBV5-1
abundance: .
j_gene: TRBJ1-3
d_gene: .

CDR3nt: TGTGCCAGCAGTGAATCCGCAGGGGCGGACTTTTCCTACGAGCAGTACTTC
CDR3aa: CASSESAGADFSYEQYF
v_gene: TRBV6-1
abundance: .
j_gene: TRBJ2-7
d_gene: .

CDR3nt: TGTGCCAGCTTCAGGGGGAACACTGAAGCTTTCTTT
CDR3aa: CASFRGNTEAFF
v_gene: TRBV19
abundance: .
j_gene: TRBJ1-1
d_gene: .

CDR3nt: TGTGCCAGCTCACCAAGGACAGGGGGCGAAAAACTGTTTTTT
CDR3aa: CASSPRTGGEKLFF
v_gene: TRBV18
abundance: .
j_gene: TRBJ1-4
d_gene: TRBD1

CDR3nt: TGTGCCAGCAGCTTAGCATCAGGGGTTGGGGCCTACGAGCAGTACTTC
CDR3aa: CASSLASGVGAYEQYF
v_gene: TRBV7-6
abundance: .
j_gene: TRBJ2-7
d_gene: .